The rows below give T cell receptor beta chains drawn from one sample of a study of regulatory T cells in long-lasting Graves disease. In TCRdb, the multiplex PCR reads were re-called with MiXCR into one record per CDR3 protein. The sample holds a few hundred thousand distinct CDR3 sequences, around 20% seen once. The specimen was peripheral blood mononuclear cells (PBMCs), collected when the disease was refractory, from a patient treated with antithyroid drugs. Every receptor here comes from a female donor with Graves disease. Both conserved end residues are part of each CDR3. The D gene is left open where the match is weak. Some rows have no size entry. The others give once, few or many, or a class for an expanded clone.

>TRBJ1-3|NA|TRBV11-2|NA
CASSFGRGNTIYF
TGTGCCAGCAGCTTCGGACGGGGAAACACCATATATTTT
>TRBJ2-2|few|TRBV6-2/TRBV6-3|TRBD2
CASSPGTSGTNTGELFF
TGTGCCAGCAGTCCCGGGACTAGCGGGACCAACACCGGGGAGCTGTTTTTT
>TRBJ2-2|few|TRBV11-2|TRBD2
CASSWGGGTNTGELFF
TGTGCCAGCAGCTGGGGGGGGGGAACGAACACCGGGGAGCTGTTTTTT
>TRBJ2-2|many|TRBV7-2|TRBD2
CASSLEGTSGRGGELFF
TGTGCCAGCAGCTTAGAAGGGACTAGCGGGAGAGGCGGGGAGCTGTTTTTT
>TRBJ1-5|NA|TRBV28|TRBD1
CASSPGGLGPQHF
TGTGCCAGCAGTCCAGGGGGCCTGGGGCCCCAGCATTTT
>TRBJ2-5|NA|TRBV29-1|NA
CSVEDFGRGQETQYF
TGCAGCGTTGAAGATTTTGGGAGAGGGCAAGAGACCCAGTACTTC
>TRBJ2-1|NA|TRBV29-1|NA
CSVAVAGPNEQFF
TGCAGCGTTGCTGTGGCGGGACCCAATGAGCAGTTCTTC
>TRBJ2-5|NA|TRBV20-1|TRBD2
CSANGLGLQETQYF
TGCAGTGCTAACGGACTAGGCCTACAAGAGACCCAGTACTTC
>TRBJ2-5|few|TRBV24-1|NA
CATSDSRRVETQYF
TGTGCCACCAGTGACTCGCGAAGGGTTGAGACCCAGTACTTC
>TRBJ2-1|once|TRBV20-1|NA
CSARVPAGGDEQFF
TGCAGTGCTAGAGTTCCAGCGGGCGGGGATGAGCAGTTCTTC
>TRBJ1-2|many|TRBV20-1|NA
CSARDRDQLYGYTF
TGCAGTGCTAGAGATAGAGACCAACTCTATGGCTACACCTTC
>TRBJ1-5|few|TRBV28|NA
CASSHVLFTGTNRGGNQPQHF
TGTGCCAGCAGCCACGTCCTATTCACCGGGACAAATAGAGGGGGCAATCAGCCCCAGCATTTT
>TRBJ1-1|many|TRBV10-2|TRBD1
CASSLPGQGASTEAFF
TGCGCCAGCAGTTTGCCGGGACAGGGGGCGAGCACTGAAGCTTTCTTT
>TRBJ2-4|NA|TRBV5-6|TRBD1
CASSGWGTGTENIQYF
TGTGCCAGCAGCGGATGGGGGACAGGGACTGAAAACATTCAGTACTTC
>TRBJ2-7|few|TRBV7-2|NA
CASSNPAGPSYEQYF
TGTGCCAGCAGCAACCCCGCGGGACCTTCCTACGAGCAGTACTTC
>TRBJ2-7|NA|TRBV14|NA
CASSPRELSGRHFYEQYF
TGTGCCAGCAGCCCCAGGGAGTTGTCGGGACGACATTTTTACGAGCAGTACTTC
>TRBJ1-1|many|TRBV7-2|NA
CASSGQSNTEAFF
TGTGCCAGCAGCGGCCAGTCAAACACTGAAGCTTTCTTT
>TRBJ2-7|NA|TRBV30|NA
CAWGLSTGAYEQYF
TGTGCCTGGGGGCTTTCGACAGGCGCCTACGAGCAGTACTTC
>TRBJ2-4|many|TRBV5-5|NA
CASSLDRGSRLLAKNIQYF
TGTGCCAGCAGCTTGGATCGGGGATCCAGACTCCTAGCCAAAAACATTCAGTACTTC
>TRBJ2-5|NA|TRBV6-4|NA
CASSAQPGETQYF
TGTGCCAGCAGTGCCCAGCCTGGAGAGACCCAGTACTTC
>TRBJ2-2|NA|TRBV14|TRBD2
CAISGRALTGELFF
TGTGCCATTAGCGGGAGGGCGTTAACCGGGGAGCTGTTTTTT
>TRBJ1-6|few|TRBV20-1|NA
CSARDNPRTVRF
TGCAGTGCTAGAGACAACCCTAGGACAGTCAGATTT
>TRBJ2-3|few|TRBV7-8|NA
CASSLVGRTTDTQYF
TGTGCCAGCAGCTTAGTCGGTAGGACCACAGATACGCAGTATTTT
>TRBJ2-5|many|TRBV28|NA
CASSQKIEWQETQYF
TGTGCCAGCAGCCAAAAAATCGAGTGGCAAGAGACCCAGTACTTC
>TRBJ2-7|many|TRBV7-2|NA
CASSLRAGSYEQYF
TGTGCCAGCAGCCTTAGAGCAGGGTCCTACGAGCAGTACTTC
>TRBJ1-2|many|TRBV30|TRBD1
CAWSGQGYGYTF
TGTGCCTGGAGTGGACAGGGCTATGGCTACACCTTC
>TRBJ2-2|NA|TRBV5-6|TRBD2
CASSFLAATNTGEPFF
TGTGCCAGCAGCTTCCTAGCGGCTACGAACACCGGGGAGCCGTTTTTT
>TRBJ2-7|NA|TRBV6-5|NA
CASSYLVGPKAYEQYF
TGTGCCAGCAGTTACTTGGTAGGGCCCAAAGCCTACGAGCAGTACTTC
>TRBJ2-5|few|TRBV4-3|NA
CASSPSPAKETQYF
TGCGCCAGCAGCCCTTCCCCGGCAAAAGAGACCCAGTACTTC
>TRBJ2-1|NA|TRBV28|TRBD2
CASRTTSGTPGSYNEQFF
TGTGCCAGCAGGACGACTAGCGGGACGCCCGGCTCCTACAATGAGCAGTTCTTC
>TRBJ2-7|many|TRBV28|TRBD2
CASSPQIAGGFDEQYF
TGTGCCAGCAGTCCACAAATAGCGGGGGGCTTCGACGAGCAGTACTTC
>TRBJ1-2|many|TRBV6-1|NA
CASSGVKNYGYTF
TGTGCCAGCAGTGGGGTCAAGAACTATGGCTACACCTTC
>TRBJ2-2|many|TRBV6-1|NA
CASRTFPALWGNTGELFF
TGTGCCAGCAGAACCTTCCCCGCCCTTTGGGGGAACACCGGGGAGCTGTTTTTT
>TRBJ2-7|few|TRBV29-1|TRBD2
CSVAKGPSGASYEQYF
TGCAGCGTTGCTAAGGGCCCTAGCGGGGCCTCCTACGAGCAGTACTTC
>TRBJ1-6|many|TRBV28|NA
CASSFGRSYNSPLHF
TGTGCCAGCAGTTTCGGGCGGTCCTATAATTCACCCCTCCACTTT
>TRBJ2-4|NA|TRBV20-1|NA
CSAAEGSGRENLRNIQYF
TGCAGTGCCGCGGAAGGATCCGGCAGGGAAAATCTTAGGAACATTCAGTACTTC
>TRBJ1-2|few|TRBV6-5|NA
CASSSGIGYTF
TGTGCCAGCAGTTCAGGGATTGGCTACACCTTC
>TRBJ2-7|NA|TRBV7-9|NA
CASSPIDGAPEGYEQYF
TGTGCCAGCAGCCCTATCGACGGGGCACCTGAGGGCTACGAGCAGTACTTC
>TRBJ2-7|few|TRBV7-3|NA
CASSLWDEPTF
TGTGCCAGCAGCTTATGGGACGAGCCGACGTTC
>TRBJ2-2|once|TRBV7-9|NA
CASRGAGANTGELFF
TGTGCCAGCAGGGGCGCAGGGGCGAACACCGGGGAGCTGTTTTTT
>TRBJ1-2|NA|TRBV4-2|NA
CASSQDHDPGYGYTF
TGTGCCAGCAGCCAAGACCACGACCCTGGCTATGGCTACACCTTC
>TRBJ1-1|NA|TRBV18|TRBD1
CASRHTQGMNTEAFF
TGTGCCAGCCGACACACACAGGGGATGAACACTGAAGCTTTCTTT
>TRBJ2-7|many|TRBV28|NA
CASKEQGGKQYF
TGTGCCAGCAAGGAGCAGGGGGGAAAGCAGTACTTC
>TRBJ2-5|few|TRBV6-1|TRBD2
CASSERAGGFQETQYF
TGTGCCAGCAGTGAACGGGCGGGAGGGTTCCAAGAGACCCAGTACTTC
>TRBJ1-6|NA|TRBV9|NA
CASSEGRGASPLHF
TGTGCCAGCAGCGAGGGCCGAGGTGCCTCACCCCTCCACTTT
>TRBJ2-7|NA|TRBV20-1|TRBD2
CSAQAQASGIHEQYF
TGCAGTGCTCAGGCTCAAGCTAGCGGGATACACGAGCAGTACTTC
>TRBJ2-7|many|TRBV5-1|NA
CASSSWCVQYF
TGCGCCAGCAGCTCATGGTGTGTGCAGTACTTC
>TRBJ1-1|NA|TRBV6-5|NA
CASSYLAHKEAFF
TGTGCCAGCAGTTACCTCGCCCACAAGGAAGCTTTCTTT
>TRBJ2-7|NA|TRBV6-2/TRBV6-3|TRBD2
CASSLGTSLYEQYF
TGTGCCAGCAGTCTGGGGACTAGCCTCTACGAGCAGTACTTC
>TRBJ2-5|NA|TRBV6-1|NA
CASRAPAGPETQYF
TGTGCCAGCAGAGCCCCGGCAGGGCCGGAGACCCAGTACTTC
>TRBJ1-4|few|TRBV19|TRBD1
CASSTTGTGDEKLFF
TGTGCCAGTAGTACGACCGGGACAGGGGATGAAAAACTGTTTTTT
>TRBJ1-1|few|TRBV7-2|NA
CASSLIGGDTEAFF
TGTGCCAGCAGCCTAATAGGAGGGGACACTGAAGCTTTCTTT
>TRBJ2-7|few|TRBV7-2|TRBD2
CASSLRPPGLAGVGYEQYF
TGTGCCAGCAGCCTCCGACCCCCGGGACTAGCGGGAGTTGGTTACGAGCAGTACTTC